What follows describes a single T cell receptor (beta chain). No antigen is known for it. The data stem from a study of a mutant IDH1 vaccine in newly diagnosed glioma. Across the study: Investigators started vaccination 4-6 weeks after radiotherapy alone, or with temozolomide cycles.

Time point described: week 47, end of study. A 20-mer mutant IDH1 peptide at 300 ug was injected subcutaneously with topical imiquimod. Per the germline V gene, CDR1 is SGHKS and CDR2 is YYEKEE (reference sequence). CDR3 size: 13 residues. Trimming removed 4 bases at V and 6 bases at J, with 13 bases between. This table comes from immunoSEQ multiplex PCR, and its TCRdb copy is limited to in-frame clones, with some not included. The sample consists of about 50,000 clones, about 80% of them appearing once. The chain has TRBV5-5 and TRBJ1-2; D is possibly TRBD1 (5 bases). The input for sequencing was PBMCs, taken from a glioma patient whose treatment included an IDH1 peptide vaccine. The TCR originated in a man in his forties or fifties with glioma. DNA for the CDR3: TGTGCCAGCAGCCGCGAGGGAGGGGATGGCTACACCTTC. It encodes CASSREGGDGYTF.